This TCR beta chain was captured by sequencing in a study of blood T cell repertoires in COVID-19. The wider study: The cDNA or gDNA used as material had been derived from T cells, B-cell-depleted T cells, or PBMCs.

This clone has a single count. Clones were read by immunoSEQ multiplex PCR, and TCRdb kept only the in-frame ones, dropping some. The sample includes some 150,000 clones, roughly 82% of them seen just once. The CDR3 consists of 17 residues. V trimming: 2 bases; J trimming: 0 bases; junction bases outside the gene matches: 5. Germline V gene data show CDR1 as LNHNV and CDR2 as YYDKDF (reference sequence). The chain links TRBV15 to TRBJ2-5; 11 bases match TRBD2. The TCR was taken from a human donor in a cohort sampled during active COVID-19. Sequencing used peripheral blood. CDR3 amino acids: CATSRLLAGAHQETQYF. The CDR3 DNA reads TGTGCCACCAGCAGATTACTAGCGGGGGCACACCAAGAGACCCAGTACTTC.